The source of this T cell receptor (beta chain) is a study of shared clonotypes between healthy human individuals. Study-wide context: Three CD4 naive, three CD4 memory, two CD8 naive and one CD8 memory plate were used per donor.

Overall study findings and caveats: Measured sharing among donors was expected to vary with sequencing depth. Clonotype sharing across a handful of donors was observed for around 5% of naive CD4 clonotypes.

V lost 5 bases and J 7 bases, leaving 15 bases between the germline ends. The CDR3 covers 14 residues. CDR1 is MNHEY and CDR2 is SMNVEV in the germline V gene (reference sequence). In regard to this clone: Its specificity is unknown.

Original analysis: Filtering differed, since immunoSEQ gave only junction sequences and no quality scores. Data came from immunoSEQ multiplex PCR; TCRdb stores just in-frame clones and leaves some out. V and J calls and clone size follow that table, whereas D and trimming were derived from the DNA. The repertoire has hundreds of thousands of clones, approximately 96% of them found once; the top ten carry roughly 0.1%. The naive CD8 fraction comprised CD45RO-negative cells positively selected for CCR7 and excluded terminally differentiated effector memory CD45RA+ cells. This sequence was found in a young woman in good health. Sequenced input: naive CD8+ T cells sorted from blood. The rearrangement uses TRBV27 and TRBJ2-1; D not certain. The CDR3, as DNA: TGTGCCAGCAGTCCGAATCTGGGGTGGAATGAGCAGTTCTTC. Translating gives CASSPNLGWNEQFF.